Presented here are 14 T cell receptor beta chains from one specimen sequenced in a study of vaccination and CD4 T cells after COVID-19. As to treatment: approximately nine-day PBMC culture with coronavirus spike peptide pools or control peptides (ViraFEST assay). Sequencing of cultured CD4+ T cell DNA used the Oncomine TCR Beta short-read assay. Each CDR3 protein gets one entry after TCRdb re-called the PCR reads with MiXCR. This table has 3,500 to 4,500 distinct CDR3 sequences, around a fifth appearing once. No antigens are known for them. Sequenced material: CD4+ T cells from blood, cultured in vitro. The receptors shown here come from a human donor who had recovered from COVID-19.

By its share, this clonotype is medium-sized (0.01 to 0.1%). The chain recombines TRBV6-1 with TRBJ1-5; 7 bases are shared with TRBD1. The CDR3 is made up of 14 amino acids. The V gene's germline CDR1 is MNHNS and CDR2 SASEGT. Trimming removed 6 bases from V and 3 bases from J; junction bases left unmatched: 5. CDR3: CASRGGQLNQPQHF. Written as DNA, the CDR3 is TGTGCCAGCAGAGGGGGACAGCTCAATCAGCCCCAGCATTTT.

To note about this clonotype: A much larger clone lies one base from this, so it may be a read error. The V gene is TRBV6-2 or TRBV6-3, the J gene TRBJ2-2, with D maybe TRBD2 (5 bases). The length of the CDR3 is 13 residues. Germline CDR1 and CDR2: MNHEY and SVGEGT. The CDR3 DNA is TGTGCCAACAGTGGGAGCGACACCGGGGAGCTGTTTTTT. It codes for CANSGSDTGELFF.

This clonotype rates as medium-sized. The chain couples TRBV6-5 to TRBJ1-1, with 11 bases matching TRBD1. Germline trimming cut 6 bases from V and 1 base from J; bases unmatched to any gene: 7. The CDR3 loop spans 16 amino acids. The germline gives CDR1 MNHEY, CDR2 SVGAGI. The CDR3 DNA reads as TGTGCCAGCAGATACCCGGGACAGGGGGAGAACACTGAAGCTTTCTTT. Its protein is CASRYPGQGENTEAFF.

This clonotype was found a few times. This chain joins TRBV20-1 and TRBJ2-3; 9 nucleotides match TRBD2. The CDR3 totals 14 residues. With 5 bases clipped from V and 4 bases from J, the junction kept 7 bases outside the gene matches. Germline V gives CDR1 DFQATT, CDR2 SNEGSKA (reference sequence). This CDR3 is CSALTSGLADTQYF. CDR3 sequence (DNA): TGCAGTGCTTTGACTAGCGGACTTGCAGATACGCAGTATTTT.

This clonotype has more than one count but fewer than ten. For the CDR3, the DNA is TGTGCCAGCAGTTCCCCTTTGATGGGGCGTAACTATGGCTACACCTTC. Protein sequence: CASSSPLMGRNYGYTF. The J gene is TRBJ1-2, the V gene TRBV27; possibly TRBD1 for D (5 bases). The CDR3 spans 16 residues. Germline CDR1 MNHEY, CDR2 SMNVEV (reference sequence). The germline V and J ends were trimmed by 4 bases and 1 base, with 16 bases remaining between them.

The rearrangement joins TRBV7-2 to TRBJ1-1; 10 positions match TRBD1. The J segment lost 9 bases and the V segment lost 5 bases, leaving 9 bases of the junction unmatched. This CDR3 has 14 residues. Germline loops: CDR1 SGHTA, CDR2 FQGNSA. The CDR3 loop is CASSRPDRGRQAFF. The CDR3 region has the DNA TGTGCCAGCAGCCGTCCTGACAGGGGGCGCCAAGCTTTCTTT.

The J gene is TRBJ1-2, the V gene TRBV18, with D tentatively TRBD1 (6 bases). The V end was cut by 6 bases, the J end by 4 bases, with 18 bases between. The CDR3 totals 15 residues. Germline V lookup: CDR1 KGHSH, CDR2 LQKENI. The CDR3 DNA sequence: TGTGCCAGCTCTCTCAGACAGGCCTCGAGCTATGGCTACACCTTC. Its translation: CASSLRQASSYGYTF.

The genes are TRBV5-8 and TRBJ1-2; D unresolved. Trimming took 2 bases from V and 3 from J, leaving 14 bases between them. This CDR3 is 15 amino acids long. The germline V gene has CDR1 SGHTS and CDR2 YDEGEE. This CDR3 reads CASSFVPGGDYGYTF. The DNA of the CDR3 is TGTGCCAGCAGCTTCGTACCGGGCGGGGACTATGGCTACACCTTC.

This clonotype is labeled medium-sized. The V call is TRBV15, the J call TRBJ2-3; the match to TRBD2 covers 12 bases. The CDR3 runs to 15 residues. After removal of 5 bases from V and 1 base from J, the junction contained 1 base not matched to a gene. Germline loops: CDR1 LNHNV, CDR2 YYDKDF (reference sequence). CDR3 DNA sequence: TGTGCCACCAGCCGGACTAGCGGGGGCACAGATACGCAGTATTTT. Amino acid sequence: CATSRTSGGTDTQYF.

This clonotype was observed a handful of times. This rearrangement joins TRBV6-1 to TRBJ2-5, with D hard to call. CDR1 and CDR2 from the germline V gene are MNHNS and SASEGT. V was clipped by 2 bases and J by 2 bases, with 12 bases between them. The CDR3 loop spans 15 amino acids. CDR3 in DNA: TGTGCCAGCAGTGAATCCGACGGCCCACAAGAGACCCAGTACTTC. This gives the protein CASSESDGPQETQYF.

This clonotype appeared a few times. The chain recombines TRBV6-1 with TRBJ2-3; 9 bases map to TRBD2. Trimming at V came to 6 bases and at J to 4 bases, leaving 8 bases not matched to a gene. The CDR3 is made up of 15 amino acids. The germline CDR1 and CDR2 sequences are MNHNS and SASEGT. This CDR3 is CASRSGGRPPDTQYF. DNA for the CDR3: TGTGCCAGCAGGAGCGGGGGGCGTCCGCCAGATACGCAGTATTTT.

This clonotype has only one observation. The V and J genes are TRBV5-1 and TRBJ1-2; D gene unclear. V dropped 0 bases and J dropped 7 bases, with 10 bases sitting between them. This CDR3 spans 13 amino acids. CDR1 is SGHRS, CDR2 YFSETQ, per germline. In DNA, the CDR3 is TGCGCCAGCAGCTTGGCCCAGTACAGTGGCTACACCTTC. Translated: CASSLAQYSGYTF.

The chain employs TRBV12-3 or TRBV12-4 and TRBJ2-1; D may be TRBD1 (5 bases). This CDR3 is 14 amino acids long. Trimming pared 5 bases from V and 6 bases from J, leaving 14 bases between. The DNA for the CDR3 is TGTGCCAGCAGTCCAGGGCTCCCAGGCAATGAGCAGTTCTTC. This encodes CASSPGLPGNEQFF.

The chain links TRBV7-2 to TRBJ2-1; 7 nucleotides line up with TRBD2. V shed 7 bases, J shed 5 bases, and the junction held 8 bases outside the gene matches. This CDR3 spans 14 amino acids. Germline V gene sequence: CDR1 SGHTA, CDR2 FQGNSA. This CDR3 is CASNKRGLNNEQFF. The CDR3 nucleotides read TGTGCCAGCAACAAGCGGGGATTGAACAATGAGCAGTTCTTC.